This TCR beta chain was sequenced during a study of cytomegalovirus exposure and HLA in healthy donors. This clone was seen once. Its antigen is unidentified. Germline loops: CDR1 SGHVS, CDR2 FQNEAQ. Trimming pared 3 bases from V and 0 bases from J, leaving 17 bases between. The CDR3 totals 17 residues. Points from the study as a whole: A further, later analysis showed that HLA-associated TCR beta chains (compared with equally common others) were more clonally expanded. Later analysis showed TCR association rates varying by HLA locus, highest for DRB1 and lowest for HLA-C. CMV serostatus was the sole immune exposure information available.

Both 60 Vbeta primers and 13 Jbeta primers went into the PCR. Authors' methods: Roughly 11 million of the approximately 80 million unique TCR beta chains counted in a later analysis were shared. Only in-frame clones appear in the TCRdb table, and some are missing; sequencing was by immunoSEQ multiplex PCR. That table gives V, J and clone size, and the DNA gave D and trimming. The table has 150,000 to 200,000 clones, around four fifths seen once. This receptor was identified in a girl aged 2-10 years in good health and CMV-seropositive. The V call is TRBV7-8, the J call TRBJ1-1; D is perhaps TRBD1 (6 bases). The sequenced sample consisted of PBMCs. CDR3 amino acids: CASSFTWGQALNTEAFF. The CDR3 DNA sequence: TGTGCCAGCAGCTTTACTTGGGGACAAGCACTGAACACTGAAGCTTTCTTT.